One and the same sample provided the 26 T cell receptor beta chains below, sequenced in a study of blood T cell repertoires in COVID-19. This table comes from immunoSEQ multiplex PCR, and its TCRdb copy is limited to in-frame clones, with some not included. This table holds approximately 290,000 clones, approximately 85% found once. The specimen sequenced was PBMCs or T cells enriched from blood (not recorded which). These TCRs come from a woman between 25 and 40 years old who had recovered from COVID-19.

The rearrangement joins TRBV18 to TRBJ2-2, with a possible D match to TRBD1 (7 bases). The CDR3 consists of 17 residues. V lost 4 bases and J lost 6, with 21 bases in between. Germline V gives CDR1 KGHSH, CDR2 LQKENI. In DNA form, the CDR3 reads TGTGCCAGCTCACTCCGACGGGAAACAGGGGAGGCCGGGGAGCTGTTTTTT. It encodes CASSLRRETGEAGELFF. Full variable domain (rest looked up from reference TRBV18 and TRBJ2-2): NAGVMQNPRHLVRRRGQEARLRCSPMKGHSHVYWYRQLPEEGLKFMVYLQKENIIDESGMPKERFSAEFPKEGPSILRIQQVVRGDSAAYFCASSLRRETGEAGELFFGEGSRLTVL.

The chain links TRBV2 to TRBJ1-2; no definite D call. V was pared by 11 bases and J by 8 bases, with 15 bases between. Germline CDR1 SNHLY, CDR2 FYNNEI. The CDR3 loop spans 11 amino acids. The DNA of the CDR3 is TGTGCCTCCCGAGAGGCAGCCGGCTACACCTTC. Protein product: CASREAAGYTF.

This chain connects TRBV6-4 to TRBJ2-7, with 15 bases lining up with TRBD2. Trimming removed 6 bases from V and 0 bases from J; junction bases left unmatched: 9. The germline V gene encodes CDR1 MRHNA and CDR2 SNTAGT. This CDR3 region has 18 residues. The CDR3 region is CASSGLAGGLAISYEQYF. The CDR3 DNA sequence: TGTGCCAGCAGCGGACTAGCGGGGGGGCTGGCCATCTCCTACGAGCAGTACTTC.

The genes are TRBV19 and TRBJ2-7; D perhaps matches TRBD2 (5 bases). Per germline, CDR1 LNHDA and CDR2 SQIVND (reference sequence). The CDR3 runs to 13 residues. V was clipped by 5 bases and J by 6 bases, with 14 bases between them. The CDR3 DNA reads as TGTGCCAGTAGTGACGGAGCGGTAGGCGAGCAGTACTTC. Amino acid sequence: CASSDGAVGEQYF.

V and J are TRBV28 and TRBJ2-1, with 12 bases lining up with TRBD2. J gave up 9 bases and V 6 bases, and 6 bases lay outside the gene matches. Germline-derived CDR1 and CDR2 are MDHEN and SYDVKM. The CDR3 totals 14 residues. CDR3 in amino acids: CASRLTSGSFEQFF. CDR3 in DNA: TGTGCCAGCAGGTTGACTAGCGGGAGCTTTGAGCAGTTCTTC.

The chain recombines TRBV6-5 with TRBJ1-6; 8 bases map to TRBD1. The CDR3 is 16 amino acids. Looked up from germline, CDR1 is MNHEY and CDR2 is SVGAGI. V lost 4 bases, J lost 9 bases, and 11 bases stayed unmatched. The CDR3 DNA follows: TGTGCCAGCAGTTCCCCGTGGACAGGGAACATTTCACCCCTCCACTTT. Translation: CASSSPWTGNISPLHF.

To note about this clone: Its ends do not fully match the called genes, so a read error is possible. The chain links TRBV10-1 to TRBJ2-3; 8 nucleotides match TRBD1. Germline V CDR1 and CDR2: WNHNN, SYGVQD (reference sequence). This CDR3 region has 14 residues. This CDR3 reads CASGDRGRTDTQYF. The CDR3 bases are TGCGCCAGCGGTGACAGGGGCCGAACAGATACGCAGTATTTT.

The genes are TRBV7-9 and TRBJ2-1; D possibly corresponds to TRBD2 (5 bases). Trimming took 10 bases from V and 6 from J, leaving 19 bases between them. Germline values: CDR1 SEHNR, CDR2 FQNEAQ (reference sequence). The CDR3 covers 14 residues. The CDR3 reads CAIKADQWFNEQFF. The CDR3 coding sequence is TGTGCCATCAAAGCGGACCAGTGGTTCAATGAGCAGTTCTTC.

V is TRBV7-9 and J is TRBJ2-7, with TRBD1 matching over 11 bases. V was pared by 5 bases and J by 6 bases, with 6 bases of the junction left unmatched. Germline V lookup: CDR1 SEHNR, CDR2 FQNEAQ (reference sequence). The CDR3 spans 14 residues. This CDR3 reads CASSRGTGGSEQYF. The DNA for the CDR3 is TGTGCCAGCAGCCGCGGGACAGGGGGTAGCGAGCAGTACTTC.

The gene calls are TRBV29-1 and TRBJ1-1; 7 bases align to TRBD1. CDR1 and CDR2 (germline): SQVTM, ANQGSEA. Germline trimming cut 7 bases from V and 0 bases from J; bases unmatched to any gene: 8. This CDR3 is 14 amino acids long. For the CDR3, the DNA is TGCAGCGACCAGACAGGGCCAATGAACACTGAAGCTTTCTTT. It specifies CSDQTGPMNTEAFF.

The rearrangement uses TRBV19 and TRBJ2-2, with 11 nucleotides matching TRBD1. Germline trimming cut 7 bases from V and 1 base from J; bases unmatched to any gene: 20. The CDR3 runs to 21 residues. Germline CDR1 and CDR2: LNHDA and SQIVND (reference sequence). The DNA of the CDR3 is TGTGCCAGTACCTCCCCAGGGACAGGGGGATACTCTCTGTTGAACACCGGGGAGCTGTTTTTT. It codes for CASTSPGTGGYSLLNTGELFF.

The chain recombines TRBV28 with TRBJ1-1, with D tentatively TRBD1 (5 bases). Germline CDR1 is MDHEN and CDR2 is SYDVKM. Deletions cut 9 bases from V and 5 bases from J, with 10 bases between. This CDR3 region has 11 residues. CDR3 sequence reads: CASYGGTEAFF. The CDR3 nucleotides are TGTGCCAGTTATGGGGGGACTGAAGCTTTCTTT.

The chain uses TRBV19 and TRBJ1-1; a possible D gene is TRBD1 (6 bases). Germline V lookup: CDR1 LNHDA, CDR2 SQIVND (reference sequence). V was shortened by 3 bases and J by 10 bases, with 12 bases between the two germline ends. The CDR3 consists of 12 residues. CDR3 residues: CASSIGGGRAFF. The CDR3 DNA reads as TGTGCCAGTAGTATTGGGGGGGGGCGAGCTTTCTTT. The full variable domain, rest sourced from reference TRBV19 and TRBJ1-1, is DGGITQSPKYLFRKEGQNVTLSCEQNLNHDAMYWYRQDPGQGLRLIYYSQIVNDFQKGDIAEGYSVSREKKESFPLTVTSAQKNPTAFYLCASSIGGGRAFFGQGTRLTVV.

The CDR3 DNA follows: TGTGCCAGTACCCCCGAAGTTAGGGGTTGGGGCTACACCTTC. It codes for CASTPEVRGWGYTF. The chain has TRBV19 and TRBJ1-2; D is perhaps TRBD1 (5 bases). This CDR3 has 14 residues. Trimming shortened V by 7 bases and J by 8 bases, and 20 bases separated the two germline ends. Per the germline V gene, CDR1 is LNHDA and CDR2 is SQIVND (reference sequence). Variable domain in full (rest from reference TRBV19 and TRBJ1-2): DGGITQSPKYLFRKEGQNVTLSCEQNLNHDAMYWYRQDPGQGLRLIYYSQIVNDFQKGDIAEGYSVSREKKESFPLTVTSAQKNPTAFYLCASTPEVRGWGYTFGSGTRLTVV.

Here the CDR3 reads CASSFNSGRAGDTQYF. The CDR3 DNA reads as TGTGCCAGCAGTTTTAATAGCGGGAGGGCCGGCGATACGCAGTATTTT. V and J are TRBV28 and TRBJ2-3, with 11 bases aligning to TRBD2. CDR3 length: 16 amino acids. The germline gives CDR1 MDHEN, CDR2 SYDVKM. The V and J ends lost 3 bases and 6 bases, in that order; junction bases with no gene match: 8.

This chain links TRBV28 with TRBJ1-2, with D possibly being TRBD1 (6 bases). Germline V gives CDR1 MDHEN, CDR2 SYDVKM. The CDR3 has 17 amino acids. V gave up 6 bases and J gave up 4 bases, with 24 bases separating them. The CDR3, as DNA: TGTGCCAGCAGCCCCCCCGCGACAGGAATTTCCTTCTATGGCTACACCTTC. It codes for CASSPPATGISFYGYTF.

The chain's CDR3 is CASSGTTGISRSKNQPQHF. The DNA for the CDR3 is TGTGCCAGCAGTGGGACGACAGGAATATCGCGATCCAAAAATCAGCCCCAGCATTTT. The chain carries TRBV28 and TRBJ1-5, with D maybe TRBD1 (6 bases). This CDR3 spans 19 amino acids. Germline values: CDR1 MDHEN, CDR2 SYDVKM. V was shortened by 5 bases and J by 4 bases, with 27 bases between the two germline ends.

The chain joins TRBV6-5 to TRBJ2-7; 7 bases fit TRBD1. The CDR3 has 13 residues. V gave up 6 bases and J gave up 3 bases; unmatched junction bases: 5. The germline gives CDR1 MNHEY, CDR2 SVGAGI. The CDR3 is CASSRQGYYEQYF. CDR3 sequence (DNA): TGTGCCAGCAGCCGACAGGGTTACTACGAGCAGTACTTC.

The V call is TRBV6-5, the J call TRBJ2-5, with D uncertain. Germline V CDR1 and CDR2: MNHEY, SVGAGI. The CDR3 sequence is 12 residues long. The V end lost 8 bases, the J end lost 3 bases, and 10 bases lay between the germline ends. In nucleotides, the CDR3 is TGTGCCAGCGGGCGAAGGAAAGAGACCCAGTACTTC. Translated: CASGRRKETQYF.

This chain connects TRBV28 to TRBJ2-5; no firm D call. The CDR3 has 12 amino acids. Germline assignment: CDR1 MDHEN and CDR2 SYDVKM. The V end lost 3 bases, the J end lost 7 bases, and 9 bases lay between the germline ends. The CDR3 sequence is CASSFLSGTQYF. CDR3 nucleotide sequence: TGTGCCAGCAGTTTTCTCAGTGGGACCCAGTACTTC. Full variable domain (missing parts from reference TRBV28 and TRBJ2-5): DVKVTQSSRYLVKRTGEKVFLECVQDMDHENMFWYRQDPGLGLRLIYFSYDVKMKEKGDIPEGYSVSREKKERFSLILESASTNQTSMYLCASSFLSGTQYFGPGTRLLVL.

CDR3 in amino acids: CASSFVDEQYF. DNA for the CDR3: TGTGCCAGCAGTTTCGTTGACGAGCAGTACTTC. The chain uses TRBV2 and TRBJ2-7; the D is unclear. The germline CDR1 and CDR2 sequences are SNHLY and FYNNEI. The CDR3 is 11 amino acids. The ends were cut back, 5 bases at V and 5 bases at J, with 7 bases in the middle.

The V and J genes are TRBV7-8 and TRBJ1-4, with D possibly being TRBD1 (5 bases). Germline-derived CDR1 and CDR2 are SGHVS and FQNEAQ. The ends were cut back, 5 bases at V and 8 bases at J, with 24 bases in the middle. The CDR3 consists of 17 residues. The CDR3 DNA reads TGTGCCAGCAGCCTCGGCCCGATTTTTGGGTCAGGGGAAAAACTGTTTTTT. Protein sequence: CASSLGPIFGSGEKLFF. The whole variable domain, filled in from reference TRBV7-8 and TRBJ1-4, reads GAGVSQSPRYKVAKRGQDVALRCDPISGHVSLFWYQQALGQGPEFLTYFQNEAQLDKSGLPSDRFFAERPEGSVSTLKIQRTQQEDSAVYLCASSLGPIFGSGEKLFFGSGTQLSVL.

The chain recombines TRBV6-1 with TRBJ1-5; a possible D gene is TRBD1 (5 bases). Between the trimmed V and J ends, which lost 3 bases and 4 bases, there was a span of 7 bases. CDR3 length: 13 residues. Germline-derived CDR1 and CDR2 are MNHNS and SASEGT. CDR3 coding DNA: TGTGCCAGCAGTGAGGAGGGGAATCAGCCCCAGCATTTT. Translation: CASSEEGNQPQHF.

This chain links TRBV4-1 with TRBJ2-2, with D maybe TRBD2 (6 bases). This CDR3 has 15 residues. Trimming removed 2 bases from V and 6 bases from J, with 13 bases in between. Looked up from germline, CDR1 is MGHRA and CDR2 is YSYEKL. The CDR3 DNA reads TGCGCCAGCAGCCAACACCAATGGGGGGCCGGGGAGCTGTTTTTT. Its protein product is CASSQHQWGAGELFF.

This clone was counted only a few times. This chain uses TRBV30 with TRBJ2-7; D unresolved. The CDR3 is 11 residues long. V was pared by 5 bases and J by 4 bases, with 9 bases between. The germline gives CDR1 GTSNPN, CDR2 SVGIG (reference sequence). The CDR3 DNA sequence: TGTGCCTGGCGACACTGGTACGAGCAGTACTTC. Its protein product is CAWRHWYEQYF.

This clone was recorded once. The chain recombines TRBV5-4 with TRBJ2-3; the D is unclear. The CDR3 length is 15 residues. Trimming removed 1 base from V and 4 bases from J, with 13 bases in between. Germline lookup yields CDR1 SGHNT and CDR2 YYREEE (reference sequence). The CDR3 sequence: CASSLRSEHADTQYF. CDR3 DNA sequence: TGTGCCAGCAGCTTGAGGAGTGAACACGCAGATACGCAGTATTTT.